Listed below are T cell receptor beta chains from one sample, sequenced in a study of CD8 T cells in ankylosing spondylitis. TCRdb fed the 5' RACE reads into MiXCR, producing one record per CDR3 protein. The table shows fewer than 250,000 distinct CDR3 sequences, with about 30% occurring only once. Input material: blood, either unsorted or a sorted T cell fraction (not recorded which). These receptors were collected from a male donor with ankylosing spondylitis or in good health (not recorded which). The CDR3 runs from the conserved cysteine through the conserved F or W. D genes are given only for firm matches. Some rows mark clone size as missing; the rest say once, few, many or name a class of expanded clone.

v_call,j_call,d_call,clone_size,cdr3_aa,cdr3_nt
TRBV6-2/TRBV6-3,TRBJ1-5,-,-,CASNPSKGTYQPQHF,TGTGCCAGCAACCCCTCAAAGGGGACCTATCAGCCCCAGCATTTT
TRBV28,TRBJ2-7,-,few,CASSPPLHYEQYF,TGTGCCAGCAGTCCCCCTCTACACTACGAGCAGTACTTC
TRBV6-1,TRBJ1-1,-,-,CASSPVGQGTEAFF,TGTGCCAGCAGCCCAGTTGGGCAGGGCACTGAAGCTTTCTTT
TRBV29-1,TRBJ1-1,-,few,CSVSGEAFF,TGCAGCGTTTCAGGGGAAGCTTTCTTT
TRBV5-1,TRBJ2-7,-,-,CASSGLSYEQYF,TGCGCCAGCAGCGGGCTATCCTACGAGCAGTACTTC
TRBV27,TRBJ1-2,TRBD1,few,CASTGAGYGYTF,TGTGCCAGTACAGGGGCTGGCTATGGCTACACCTTC
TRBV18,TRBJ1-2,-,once,CASSSLQGRGYGYTF,TGTGCCAGCTCATCTCTACAGGGTCGAGGCTATGGCTACACCTTC
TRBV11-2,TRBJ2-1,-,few,CASSLVGVRGAVYNEQFF,TGTGCCAGCAGCTTAGTAGGCGTTAGGGGGGCTGTGTACAATGAGCAGTTCTTC
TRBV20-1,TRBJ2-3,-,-,CSARDRSRSTDTQYF,TGCAGTGCTAGAGATAGGTCCAGGTCCACAGATACGCAGTATTTT
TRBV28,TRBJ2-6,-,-,CAIRGPGANVLTF,TGTGCCATCAGGGGACCTGGGGCCAACGTCCTGACTTTC
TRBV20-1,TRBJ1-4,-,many,CSASLRRDEKLFF,TGCAGTGCTAGCTTGAGGCGCGATGAAAAACTGTTTTTT
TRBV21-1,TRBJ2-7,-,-,CASSNLTGLGLFPYEQYF,TGTGCCAGCAGCAACCTGACAGGGTTAGGGCTTTTCCCCTACGAGCAGTACTTC
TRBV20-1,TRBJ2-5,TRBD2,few,CSATGTSGGEGETQYF,TGCAGTGCTACCGGGACTAGCGGGGGGGAAGGGGAGACCCAGTACTTC
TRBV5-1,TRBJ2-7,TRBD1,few,CASRQGSPYEQYF,TGCGCCAGCAGACAGGGGAGCCCCTACGAGCAGTACTTC
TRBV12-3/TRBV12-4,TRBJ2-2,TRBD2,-,CASSLAGLAGTGELFF,TGTGCCAGCAGTTTAGCTGGTCTAGCGGGAACCGGGGAGCTGTTTTTT
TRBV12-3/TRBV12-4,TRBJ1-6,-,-,CASSSGRDGSPLHF,TGTGCCAGCAGTTCAGGCAGGGATGGTTCACCCCTCCACTTT
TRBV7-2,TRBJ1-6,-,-,CASSLGPVLNSPLHF,TGTGCCAGCAGCTTAGGCCCGGTATTAAATTCACCCCTCCACTTT
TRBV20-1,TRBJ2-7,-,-,CSARGDSEQYF,TGCAGTGCTAGAGGAGACAGCGAGCAGTACTTC
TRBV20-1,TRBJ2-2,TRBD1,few,CSASPVGTGAYTGELFF,TGCAGTGCGAGTCCCGTCGGGACAGGGGCGTACACCGGGGAGCTGTTTTTT
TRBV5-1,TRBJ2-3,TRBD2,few,CASSLGLAYDTQYF,TGCGCCAGCAGCCTGGGACTAGCATACGATACGCAGTATTTT
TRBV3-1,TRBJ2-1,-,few,CASSQEADLDEQFF,TGTGCCAGCAGCCAAGAGGCAGATCTCGATGAGCAGTTCTTC
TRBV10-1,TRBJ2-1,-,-,CARTGRYNEQFF,TGCGCCAGGACCGGACGGTACAATGAGCAGTTCTTC
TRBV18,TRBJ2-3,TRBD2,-,CASSPTLAAVDTQYF,TGTGCCAGCTCACCGACACTAGCGGCCGTGGATACGCAGTATTTT
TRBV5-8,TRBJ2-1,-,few,CASSWDLNEQFF,TGTGCCAGCAGCTGGGACTTGAATGAGCAGTTCTTC
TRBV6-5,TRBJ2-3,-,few,CASSYRQWGSQDTQYF,TGTGCCAGCAGTTACCGACAGTGGGGCAGTCAGGATACGCAGTATTTT
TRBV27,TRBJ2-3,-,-,CASSPTSGVTLSSTDTQYF,TGTGCCAGCAGTCCCACAAGTGGGGTAACCTTATCTAGCACAGATACGCAGTATTTT
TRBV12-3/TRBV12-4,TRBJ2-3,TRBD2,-,CASSSAGLAGAGDTQYF,TGTGCCAGCAGTTCCGCAGGACTAGCGGGGGCGGGAGATACGCAGTATTTT
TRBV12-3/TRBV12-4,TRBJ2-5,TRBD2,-,CASSWGGQETQYF,TGTGCCAGCAGTTGGGGGGGCCAAGAGACCCAGTACTTC
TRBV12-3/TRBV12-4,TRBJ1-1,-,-,CASSFGGDGRTEAFF,TGTGCCAGCAGTTTTGGGGGGGACGGGAGGACTGAAGCTTTCTTT
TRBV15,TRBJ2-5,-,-,CATGRTVQETQYF,TGTGCCACCGGAAGGACAGTCCAAGAGACCCAGTACTTC
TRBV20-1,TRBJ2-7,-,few,CSARGRKTYEQYF,TGCAGTGCTAGGGGACGGAAGACCTACGAGCAGTACTTC
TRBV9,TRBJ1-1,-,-,CASSVAQSYMNTEAFF,TGTGCCAGCAGCGTAGCCCAATCCTACATGAACACTGAAGCTTTCTTT
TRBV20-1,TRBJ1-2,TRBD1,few,CSARSGTDNYGYTF,TGCAGTGCTAGGTCCGGGACAGATAACTATGGCTACACCTTC
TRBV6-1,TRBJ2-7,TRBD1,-,CASRPRGRGYEQYF,TGTGCCAGCAGGCCTAGGGGGCGCGGGTACGAGCAGTACTTC
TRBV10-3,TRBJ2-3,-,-,CAIRAAMGSLADTQYF,TGTGCCATCAGAGCTGCTATGGGGAGCCTGGCCGATACGCAGTATTTT
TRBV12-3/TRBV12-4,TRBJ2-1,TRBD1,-,CASSLLLGTGQPNEQFF,TGTGCCAGCAGTTTACTGTTGGGGACAGGCCAACCGAATGAGCAGTTCTTC
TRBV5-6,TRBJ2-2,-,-,CASSFNTGELFF,TGTGCCAGCAGCTTCAACACCGGGGAGCTGTTTTTT
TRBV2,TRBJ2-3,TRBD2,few,CASGTSGGDLSDTQYF,TGTGCCAGCGGAACTAGCGGGGGGGACTTATCCGATACGCAGTATTTT
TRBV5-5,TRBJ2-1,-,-,CASSLILVGPSGEQFF,TGTGCCAGCAGCTTGATTCTAGTAGGTCCCTCGGGGGAGCAGTTCTTC
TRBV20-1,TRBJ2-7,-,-,CSATESSYEQYF,TGCAGTGCTACAGAGAGCTCCTACGAGCAGTACTTC
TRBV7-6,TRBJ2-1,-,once,CASSYRVNEQFF,TGTGCCAGCAGCTACAGGGTTAATGAGCAGTTCTTC
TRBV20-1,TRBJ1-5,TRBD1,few,CSARERDRIPRNQPQHF,TGCAGTGCTAGAGAGCGGGACAGGATCCCGCGGAATCAGCCCCAGCATTTT
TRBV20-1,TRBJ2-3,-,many,CSARDPVSSDTQYF,TGCAGTGCTAGAGATCCGGTCAGTTCAGATACGCAGTATTTT